This T cell receptor beta chain is from a study of naive and memory T cell subsets. An equimolar mix of two oligonucleotides served as the beta constant-region primer for TRBC1 and TRBC2. Nested alpha and beta constant-region primers with the SP2 primer drove four PCR rounds on ligated cDNA. Via MiXCR, TCRdb re-called the UMI-ligation and nested PCR reads, giving one row per CDR3 protein. The table has 100,000 to 150,000 distinct CDR3 sequences, around 35% seen once. The CDR3 is 16 amino acids. J was trimmed by 9 bases and V by 1 base; bases with no gene match: 8. Germline V gene data show CDR1 as SQVTM and CDR2 as ANQGSEA.

Material: central memory CD4+ T cells from blood. This clonotype was sampled from a human donor in good health. V usage is TRBV29-1 and J usage is TRBJ2-1; 14 nucleotides agree with TRBD2. This chain's CDR3 is CSVEASTSGRAGEQFF. DNA for the CDR3: TGCAGCGTTGAAGCCTCGACTAGCGGGAGGGCCGGTGAGCAGTTCTTC.